Following are 28 T cell receptor beta chains from one sample sequenced in a study of blood T cell repertoires in COVID-19. The protocol was immunoSEQ multiplex PCR, while the TCRdb copy is restricted to in-frame clones and leaves out a portion. The sample has 260,000 or so clones, roughly 79% seen once. The specimen sequenced was peripheral blood. These TCRs come from a woman older than 75 with COVID-19, enrolled during active disease.

This sequence joins TRBV9 and TRBJ1-1; no clear D gene. Trimming pared 1 base from V and 0 bases from J, leaving 7 bases between. The CDR3 extends over 14 amino acids. The V gene's germline CDR1 is SGDLS and CDR2 YYNGEE. CDR3: CASSVQNLNTEAFF. The CDR3 DNA is TGTGCCAGCAGCGTACAAAACTTGAACACTGAAGCTTTCTTT.

This chain uses TRBV6-2 or TRBV6-3 with TRBJ2-2; the D is unclear. Trimming left V 0 bases short and J 0 bases short, with 14 bases between. The germline CDR1 and CDR2 sequences are MNHEY and SVGEGT. The CDR3 is 18 amino acids. The CDR3 region has the DNA TGTGCCAGCAGTTACTCGAATCAACCCGCGCCGAACACCGGGGAGCTGTTTTTT. Its translation: CASSYSNQPAPNTGELFF.

The table lists this clone with a few counts. The chain is built from TRBV5-1 and TRBJ1-1; D might be TRBD1 (5 bases). The CDR3 spans 14 residues. Trimming took 1 base from V and 1 from J, leaving 8 bases between them. Germline CDR1 is SGHRS and CDR2 is YFSETQ. CDR3 in amino acids: CASSLNTGNTEAFF. The CDR3 DNA sequence: TGCGCCAGCAGCTTGAACACAGGGAACACTGAAGCTTTCTTT.

The chain uses TRBV19 and TRBJ1-2, with 8 nucleotides matching TRBD1. With 4 bases clipped from V and 4 bases from J, the junction kept 8 bases outside the gene matches. Germline V gene data show CDR1 as LNHDA and CDR2 as SQIVND (reference sequence). The length of the CDR3 is 15 residues. CDR3 in amino acids: CASSNRDRTIYGYTF. Here the CDR3 DNA reads TGTGCCAGTAGTAATCGGGACAGGACAATCTATGGCTACACCTTC.

The rearrangement joins TRBV19 to TRBJ1-2; D might be TRBD1 (5 bases). The V gene's germline CDR1 is LNHDA and CDR2 SQIVND (reference sequence). With 7 bases removed from V and 4 bases from J, the gap between germline ends came to 13 bases. This CDR3 comprises 13 residues. The CDR3 bases are TGTGCCAGTAAATCAGGGAAACTCTATGGCTACACCTTC. Residues: CASKSGKLYGYTF.

This chain connects TRBV24-1 to TRBJ2-2, with a weak D call TRBD1 (6 bases). V lost 9 bases and J 4 bases, leaving 17 bases between the germline ends. Germline V CDR1 and CDR2: KGHDR, SFDVKD. This CDR3 has 15 residues. The CDR3 bases are TGTGCCACCGGGGGCTACCCGGTGGGCACCGGGGAGCTGTTTTTT. Amino acid sequence: CATGGYPVGTGELFF.

CDR3 sequence reads: CASSARDRDNYGYTF. The DNA of the CDR3 is TGTGCCAGCAGCGCCCGGGACAGGGATAACTATGGCTACACCTTC. The gene calls are TRBV9 and TRBJ1-2; 9 bases line up with TRBD1. Germline V lookup: CDR1 SGDLS, CDR2 YYNGEE. With V trimmed by 3 bases and J by 1 base, 4 bases remained unmatched. This CDR3 region has 15 residues.

The chain links TRBV19 to TRBJ1-3, with 8 positions matching TRBD1. The CDR3 runs 16 residues. Germline CDR1 reads LNHDA; CDR2 reads SQIVND (reference sequence). Germline trimming cut 3 bases from V and 0 bases from J; bases unmatched to any gene: 4. The CDR3: CASSMGTGSSGNTIYF. Written as DNA, the CDR3 is TGTGCCAGTAGTATGGGGACAGGATCCTCTGGAAACACCATATATTTT.

This chain joins TRBV7-9 and TRBJ2-5; possibly TRBD2 for D (6 bases). V lost 6 bases and J lost 4, with 18 bases in between. The CDR3 loop spans 15 amino acids. Looked up from germline, CDR1 is SEHNR and CDR2 is FQNEAQ (reference sequence). The CDR3 protein is CASRATGLGLETQYF. CDR3 DNA: TGTGCCAGCAGGGCTACGGGACTGGGACTAGAGACCCAGTACTTC.

The chain uses TRBV5-1 and TRBJ1-1; 7 nucleotides match TRBD1. Germline V gives CDR1 SGHRS, CDR2 YFSETQ. This CDR3 region has 14 residues. Losses at the gene ends were 3 bases for V and 0 bases for J; bases not matched to a gene: 2. The chain's CDR3 is CASSWDSMNTEAFF. As DNA, the CDR3 is TGCGCCAGCAGCTGGGACAGCATGAACACTGAAGCTTTCTTT.

This chain links TRBV28 with TRBJ1-5; D is possibly TRBD1 (5 bases). CDR1 is MDHEN, CDR2 SYDVKM, per germline. The V gene lost 8 bases and the J gene lost 5 bases, with 10 bases spanning the gap. The CDR3 is 12 residues long. CDR3 coding DNA: TGTGCCAGCGAAGGGGTCGATCAGCCCCAGCATTTT. It encodes CASEGVDQPQHF.

V gene TRBV7-2 combines with J gene TRBJ1-1; D is perhaps TRBD1 (5 bases). This CDR3 contains 14 residues. Germline V CDR1 and CDR2: SGHTA, FQGNSA. V lost 3 bases, J lost 5 bases, and 13 bases lay in between. The CDR3: CASSFLAGGTEAFF. Written as DNA, the CDR3 is TGTGCCAGCAGCTTCCTGGCCGGGGGGACTGAAGCTTTCTTT.

The chain links TRBV18 to TRBJ1-4, with D unresolved. Germline assignment: CDR1 KGHSH and CDR2 LQKENI. This CDR3 has 15 amino acids. V was shortened by 3 bases and J by 8 bases, with 16 bases between the two germline ends. CDR3 loop: CASSPYSPGSEKLFF. The CDR3 DNA reads TGTGCCAGCTCACCTTACAGCCCCGGGAGCGAAAAACTGTTTTTT. Supplemented by reference TRBV18 and TRBJ1-4, the full variable domain reads NAGVMQNPRHLVRRRGQEARLRCSPMKGHSHVYWYRQLPEEGLKFMVYLQKENIIDESGMPKERFSAEFPKEGPSILRIQQVVRGDSAAYFCASSPYSPGSEKLFFGSGTQLSVL.

The chain recombines TRBV10-3 with TRBJ1-2; TRBD1 matches at 9 bases. Losses at the gene ends were 6 bases for V and 8 bases for J; bases not matched to a gene: 13. From germline, CDR1 is ENHRY and CDR2 SYGVKD. The CDR3 extends over 15 amino acids. CDR3 sequence reads: CAISPGQGRGEGYTF. CDR3 bases: TGTGCCATCAGCCCGGGACAGGGAAGAGGAGAAGGCTACACCTTC.

V and J are TRBV18 and TRBJ1-2; D gene unclear. The CDR3 covers 15 residues. The germline V gene has CDR1 KGHSH and CDR2 LQKENI. Trimming left V 2 bases short and J 2 bases short, with 12 bases between. The CDR3 DNA sequence: TGTGCCAGCTCACCAGTTAGGGAGGGCAACTATGGCTACACCTTC. It is translated as CASSPVREGNYGYTF.

V usage is TRBV5-4 and J usage is TRBJ1-2; D remains unclear. V lost 10 bases, J lost 0 bases, and 16 bases lay in between. CDR3 size: 14 residues. The V gene's germline CDR1 is SGHNT and CDR2 YYREEE (reference sequence). CDR3: CAGGPATPNYGYTF. The DNA for the CDR3 is TGTGCCGGCGGCCCGGCAACCCCTAACTATGGCTACACCTTC.

V is TRBV30 and J is TRBJ2-1, with D maybe TRBD2 (6 bases). The V end lost 4 bases, the J end lost 8 bases, and 21 bases lay between the germline ends. Germline V lookup: CDR1 GTSNPN, CDR2 SVGIG (reference sequence). The CDR3 spans 15 residues. The CDR3 region has the DNA TGTGCCTGGACTCCGGGACTGCCCAACCCCTATGAGCAGTTCTTC. Encoded protein: CAWTPGLPNPYEQFF.

The V call is TRBV24-1, the J call TRBJ2-1; D perhaps matches TRBD2 (6 bases). V was shortened by 4 bases and J by 9 bases, with 15 bases between the two germline ends. The CDR3 contains 14 residues. CDR1 and CDR2 from the germline V gene are KGHDR and SFDVKD. DNA for the CDR3: TGTGCCACCAGTGACCCTCCCCCCGGGAGTGAGCAGTTCTTC. Translated: CATSDPPPGSEQFF.

The chain links TRBV3-1 (or the pseudogene TRBV3-2) to TRBJ2-1, with 10 bases lining up with TRBD2. The CDR3 has 14 amino acids. CDR1 and CDR2 (germline): LGHDT, YNNKEL (reference sequence). Germline trimming cut 2 bases from V and 12 bases from J; bases unmatched to any gene: 7. CDR3 sequence (DNA): TGTGCCAGCAGCCAAAAAGCGGGGGGGCATGCGCAGTTCTTC. Translation: CASSQKAGGHAQFF.

The chain carries TRBV3-1 (or the pseudogene TRBV3-2) and TRBJ2-1, with D perhaps matching TRBD2 (6 bases). The ends were cut back, 4 bases at V and 6 bases at J, with 19 bases in the middle. CDR1 and CDR2 (germline): LGHDT, YNNKEL (reference sequence). The CDR3 loop spans 16 amino acids. The CDR3 loop reads CASSPDPGRNSNEQFF. The CDR3 bases are TGTGCCAGCAGCCCTGATCCAGGGAGGAACAGCAATGAGCAGTTCTTC.

This chain joins TRBV7-2 and TRBJ1-6, with 10 positions matching TRBD1. The CDR3 has 17 amino acids. The germline V gene has CDR1 SGHTA and CDR2 FQGNSA. V lost 5 bases to trimming and J lost 7 bases; unmatched junction nucleotides: 11. The CDR3 here is CASSPRTRTGGNSPLHF. The CDR3 DNA follows: TGTGCCAGCAGCCCGCGAACCCGGACAGGGGGGAATTCACCCCTCCACTTT.

The V call is TRBV10-1, the J call TRBJ2-2; 10 bases line up with TRBD2. The CDR3 covers 15 residues. Per germline, CDR1 WNHNN and CDR2 SYGVQD (reference sequence). J gave up 4 bases and V 5 bases, and 4 bases lay outside the gene matches. The chain's CDR3 is CASSPTSGSTGELFF. The CDR3 DNA reads TGCGCCAGCAGTCCGACTAGCGGGTCCACCGGGGAGCTGTTTTTT.

In this sample, this clone turned up once. This chain joins TRBV2 and TRBJ2-2; D may be TRBD1 (5 bases). Per germline, CDR1 SNHLY and CDR2 FYNNEI. V lost 4 bases and J lost 5, with 11 bases in between. The CDR3 spans 14 residues. Written as DNA, the CDR3 is TGTGCCAGCAGTGGGACACCAGGTACCGGGGAGCTGTTTTTT. Amino acids: CASSGTPGTGELFF. The full variable domain, rest sourced from reference TRBV2 and TRBJ2-2, is EPEVTQTPSHQVTQMGQEVILRCVPISNHLYFYWYRQILGQKVEFLVSFYNNEISEKSEIFDDQFSVERPDGSNFTLKIRSTKLEDSAMYFCASSGTPGTGELFFGEGSRLTVL.

V and J are TRBV7-6 and TRBJ2-2, with a weak D call TRBD1 (6 bases). CDR1 and CDR2 (germline): SGHVS, FNYEAQ. V gave up 4 bases and J gave up 3 bases, with 12 bases separating them. The CDR3 extends over 15 amino acids. The CDR3 loop reads CASSSLQGYTGELFF. CDR3 nucleotides: TGTGCCAGCAGCTCGCTACAGGGTTACACCGGGGAGCTGTTTTTT.

The chain joins TRBV3-1 (or the pseudogene TRBV3-2) to TRBJ2-1, with 9 bases aligning to TRBD2. Unmatched junction bases numbered 6, after V lost 1 base and J lost 2 bases. The germline gives CDR1 LGHDT, CDR2 YNNKEL (reference sequence). This CDR3 has 17 amino acids. CDR3 protein: CASSQVKIAGAYNEQFF. CDR3 DNA: TGTGCCAGCAGCCAAGTGAAAATAGCGGGAGCCTACAATGAGCAGTTCTTC.

This chain connects TRBV28 to TRBJ2-5, with D unclear. Per germline, CDR1 MDHEN and CDR2 SYDVKM. The CDR3 consists of 13 residues. V was clipped by 2 bases and J by 4 bases, with 8 bases between them. CDR3 sequence: CASSLIYSETQYF. CDR3 DNA: TGTGCCAGCAGTTTAATCTACTCAGAGACCCAGTACTTC.

The V and J genes are TRBV28 and TRBJ2-7, with 10 positions matching TRBD1. CDR1 and CDR2 (germline): MDHEN, SYDVKM. V lost 8 bases, J lost 4 bases, and 11 bases stayed unmatched. This CDR3 is 15 amino acids long. The CDR3 bases are TGTGCCAGCGGTCAGATGGGGACAGGGGATTACGAGCAGTACTTC. Its protein is CASGQMGTGDYEQYF.

The chain employs TRBV3-1 (or the pseudogene TRBV3-2) and TRBJ1-1; D gene unclear. The CDR3 runs 11 residues. CDR1 and CDR2 (germline): LGHDT, YNNKEL (reference sequence). V lost 1 base and J lost 7, with 4 bases in between. CDR3 region: CASSQANEAFF. The CDR3, as DNA: TGTGCCAGCAGCCAAGCAAATGAAGCTTTCTTT.